The T cell receptor (beta chain) described here comes from a study of T cell repertoires in cytomegalovirus infection. Study as a whole: The authors relied on CMV epitopes, both recently identified HLA-C-restricted and well-studied HLA-B-restricted. Public TCR beta signature analysis indicated the presence of both CMV infection and matching HLA type.

In its sample, this clonotype was seen a few times. Its target is not known. Study-level points and caveats: HLA-C-restricted CMV clonotypes gave the most frequent clonotype in two of eight donors. The cumulative frequency of public TCR beta families distinguished individuals who carried CMV together with the relevant HLA.

TCRdb analysed the reads with MiXCR anew, one entry per CDR3 protein. Among approximately 300,000 distinct CDR3 sequences, approximately 25% were seen once, and the ten largest hold about 14%. The CDR3 has 16 residues. The V end lost 6 bases, the J end lost 1 base, and 18 bases lay between the germline ends. Germline CDR1 and CDR2: MNHEY and SVGEGT. The rearrangement links TRBV6-2 or TRBV6-3 to TRBJ1-1; D is perhaps TRBD1 (6 bases). The TCR was taken from a human donor in good health (CMV status not recorded). Some clones in this sample may be carry-over from other donors' samples. Sample: cultured PBMCs, taken from culture after CMV antigen stimulation. The CDR3 reads CASSWGHLYGNTEAFF. CDR3 coding DNA: TGTGCCAGCAGCTGGGGACACTTATACGGGAACACTGAAGCTTTCTTT.